Presented here are 27 T cell receptor beta chains from one specimen sequenced in a study of shared clonotypes between healthy human individuals. Naive CD8 cells were CD45RO-negative, positively selected for CCR7, excluding terminally differentiated effector memory CD45RA+ cells. Method: immunoSEQ multiplex PCR; TCRdb's copy keeps in-frame clones and lacks some. The table includes about 580,000 clones, roughly 98% detected once. The sample comprised naive CD8+ T cells sorted from blood. All receptors derive from a young man in good health.

The chain recombines TRBV13 with TRBJ2-1; 8 bases line up with TRBD2. Trimming cost V 5 bases and J 0 bases; bases outside gene matches: 9. The germline V gene has CDR1 PRHDT and CDR2 FYEKMQ (reference sequence). This CDR3 comprises 17 residues. The CDR3 DNA is TGTGCCAGCAGCGTGCTAGCGGGCGATGTCTCCTACAATGAGCAGTTCTTC. Translating gives CASSVLAGDVSYNEQFF.

As to this clone: The same CDR3 arises from other DNA sequences in this sample as well. The rearrangement links TRBV11-2 to TRBJ2-1, with a weak D call TRBD2 (5 bases). This CDR3 is built from 12 residues. V was clipped by 5 bases and J by 8 bases, with 10 bases between them. Germline lookup yields CDR1 SGHAT and CDR2 FQNNGV. The CDR3: CASSHGGDEQFF. The CDR3, as DNA: TGTGCCAGCAGCCACGGAGGCGATGAGCAGTTCTTC.

The chain has TRBV9 and TRBJ2-7, with D maybe TRBD1 (6 bases). This CDR3 has 14 amino acids. V lost 4 bases and J lost 4, with 15 bases in between. The germline V gene has CDR1 SGDLS and CDR2 YYNGEE. The CDR3 DNA reads TGTGCCAGCAGCCTACTAGACAGGCCATACGAGCAGTACTTC. Protein sequence: CASSLLDRPYEQYF. The whole variable domain, filled in from reference TRBV9 and TRBJ2-7, reads DSGVTQTPKHLITATGQRVTLRCSPRSGDLSVYWYQQSLDQGLQFLIQYYNGEERAKGNILERFSAQQFPDLHSELNLSSLELGDSALYFCASSLLDRPYEQYFGPGTRLTVT.

This clone showed up just once. The gene calls are TRBV4-1 and TRBJ1-5; 7 bases agree with TRBD1. CDR1 MGHRA and CDR2 YSYEKL come from the germline V gene. The CDR3 is 16 residues long. Trimming cost V 1 base and J 7 bases; bases outside gene matches: 10. CDR3 loop: CASSQVTGTAYQPQHF. CDR3 bases: TGCGCCAGCAGCCAAGTTACCGGGACAGCTTACCAGCCCCAGCATTTT.

V usage is TRBV19 and J usage is TRBJ2-1; D possibly corresponds to TRBD1 (6 bases). Germline CDR1 reads LNHDA; CDR2 reads SQIVND (reference sequence). The CDR3 consists of 14 residues. Trimming shortened V by 4 bases and J by 4 bases, and 11 bases separated the two germline ends. The CDR3 loop reads CASSTSTGYNEQFF. For the CDR3, the DNA is TGTGCCAGTAGTACCTCCACAGGGTACAATGAGCAGTTCTTC. The full variable domain, rest sourced from reference TRBV19 and TRBJ2-1, is DGGITQSPKYLFRKEGQNVTLSCEQNLNHDAMYWYRQDPGQGLRLIYYSQIVNDFQKGDIAEGYSVSREKKESFPLTVTSAQKNPTAFYLCASSTSTGYNEQFFGPGTRLTVL.

The chain combines TRBV11-2 with TRBJ2-1; possible D gene TRBD1, 5 bases. V gave up 2 bases and J gave up 7 bases, with 12 bases separating them. CDR1 SGHAT and CDR2 FQNNGV come from the germline V gene. The CDR3 length is 14 residues. The CDR3: CASSLRWGMNEQFF. The CDR3 coding sequence is TGTGCCAGCAGCTTACGCTGGGGCATGAATGAGCAGTTCTTC.

This clone has more than one count but fewer than ten. The sample has other DNA sequences that encode this CDR3 too. The gene calls are TRBV14 and TRBJ2-7, with D unclear. V gave up 0 bases and J gave up 1 base, with 1 base separating them. Looked up from germline, CDR1 is SGHDN and CDR2 is FVKESK. The CDR3 totals 12 residues. CDR3 loop: CASSQDSYEQYF. In DNA form, the CDR3 reads TGTGCCAGCAGCCAAGATTCCTACGAGCAGTACTTC.

This chain connects TRBV5-6 to TRBJ2-2, with D possibly being TRBD2 (5 bases). V gave up 6 bases and J gave up 4 bases, with 16 bases separating them. This CDR3 spans 15 amino acids. The V gene's germline CDR1 is SGHDT and CDR2 YYEEEE. This chain's CDR3 is CASIHWPGSTGELFF. In DNA, the CDR3 is TGTGCCAGCATCCACTGGCCTGGGAGCACCGGGGAGCTGTTTTTT.

The gene calls are TRBV7-9 and TRBJ1-1, with 7 bases that match TRBD1. This CDR3 contains 14 residues. Germline CDR1 reads SEHNR; CDR2 reads FQNEAQ (reference sequence). The V gene end was trimmed by 4 bases and the J gene end by 6 bases; junction bases not matched to a gene: 8. As DNA, the CDR3 is TGTGCCAGCAGCTCAACCACAGGGGAGGCTGAAGCTTTCTTT. As protein: CASSSTTGEAEAFF.

This chain links TRBV5-5 with TRBJ2-2; D is unresolved. Germline V lookup: CDR1 SGHKS, CDR2 YYEKEE (reference sequence). Trimming shortened V by 1 base and J by 2 bases, and 3 bases separated the two germline ends. The CDR3 spans 13 residues. The CDR3: CASSLPNTGELFF. For the CDR3, the DNA is TGTGCCAGCAGCTTGCCAAACACCGGGGAGCTGTTTTTT.

In regard to this clone: Germline is not matched at one junction end, which may reflect a read error. The V call is TRBV10-3, the J call TRBJ2-2; D is perhaps TRBD2 (6 bases). Germline V gene data show CDR1 as ENHRY and CDR2 as SYGVKD. The CDR3 runs 16 residues. In nucleotides, the CDR3 is TGTGCCATGAGTGAGTCAGAGGGAGGGAACACCGGGGAGCTGTTTTTT. This translates into CAMSESEGGNTGELFF.

V usage is TRBV10-3 and J usage is TRBJ1-1, with 9 bases that match TRBD1. Germline assignment: CDR1 ENHRY and CDR2 SYGVKD. The CDR3 contains 14 residues. V trimming: 7 bases; J trimming: 5 bases; junction bases outside the gene matches: 8. The DNA for the CDR3 is TGTGCCATCAAACTGGGACAGGGATGGACTGAAGCTTTCTTT. It codes for CAIKLGQGWTEAFF.

The V gene is TRBV5-1, the J gene TRBJ1-1; D is undetermined. The V gene lost 6 bases and the J gene lost 1 base, with 16 bases spanning the gap. In germline, CDR1 is SGHRS, CDR2 YFSETQ. The CDR3 has 15 amino acids. In DNA form, the CDR3 reads TGCGCCAGCATGGGGAATGGTGGGAAGAACACTGAAGCTTTCTTT. Translating it yields CASMGNGGKNTEAFF. Supplemented by reference TRBV5-1 and TRBJ1-1, the full variable domain reads KAGVTQTPRYLIKTRGQQVTLSCSPISGHRSVSWYQQTPGQGLQFLFEYFSETQRNKGNFPGRFSGRQFSNSRSEMNVSTLELGDSALYLCASMGNGGKNTEAFFGQGTRLTVV.

This chain links TRBV9 with TRBJ2-1, with D unresolved. CDR3 length equals 16 residues. The germline V gene has CDR1 SGDLS and CDR2 YYNGEE. The germline V and J ends were trimmed by 0 bases and 1 base, with 11 bases remaining between them. CDR3 amino acids: CASSVDLTLSYNEQFF. The CDR3 DNA is TGTGCCAGCAGCGTAGATCTAACCCTATCCTACAATGAGCAGTTCTTC.

The chain joins TRBV11-2 to TRBJ1-2; D gene unclear. This CDR3 spans 16 amino acids. V was shortened by 2 bases and J by 4 bases, with 17 bases between the two germline ends. The germline V gene has CDR1 SGHAT and CDR2 FQNNGV. The CDR3 sequence: CASSLSPAKGAYGYTF. As DNA, the CDR3 is TGTGCCAGCAGCTTATCCCCTGCGAAGGGCGCCTATGGCTACACCTTC.

This chain joins TRBV6-5 and TRBJ2-2; tentatively, D is TRBD2 (7 bases). Trimming removed 0 bases at V and 6 bases at J, with 11 bases between. This CDR3 spans 15 amino acids. Germline V gene lookup returns CDR1 MNHEY and CDR2 SVGAGI. CDR3 DNA sequence: TGTGCCAGCAGTTACTCTAGGGGGGGTTCCGGGGAGCTGTTTTTT. It encodes CASSYSRGGSGELFF.

In DNA, the CDR3 is TGTGCCAGCAGTGGCCTCGGGGACAGAAGCACAGATACGCAGTATTTT. Amino acid sequence: CASSGLGDRSTDTQYF. The rearrangement joins TRBV7-7 to TRBJ2-3; 7 nucleotides align to TRBD1. The length of the CDR3 is 16 residues. The ends lost 6 bases at V and 0 bases at J; junction bases unmatched: 9. Germline CDR1 and CDR2: SSHAT and FNYEAQ (reference sequence).

The chain combines TRBV12-5 with TRBJ1-2, with 10 positions matching TRBD1. Germline values: CDR1 LGHNT, CDR2 FRNRAP. The V and J ends lost 5 bases and 5 bases, in that order; junction bases with no gene match: 8. The CDR3 runs to 15 residues. CDR3 nucleotides: TGTGCTAGTGGTATTGGGACAGGGGCTCTTTATGGCTACACCTTC. It codes for CASGIGTGALYGYTF.

The J gene is TRBJ2-7, the V gene TRBV27; TRBD2 agrees at 8 bases. The germline V gene encodes CDR1 MNHEY and CDR2 SMNVEV (reference sequence). The CDR3 sequence is 14 residues long. Trimming cost V 6 bases and J 0 bases; bases outside gene matches: 4. The CDR3 loop reads CASRLSGSSYEQYF. For the CDR3, the DNA is TGTGCCAGCAGATTAAGCGGGAGCTCCTACGAGCAGTACTTC.

The chain links TRBV5-6 to TRBJ2-6; D call uncertain. The germline V and J ends were trimmed by 0 bases and 2 bases, with 6 bases remaining between them. The CDR3 consists of 15 residues. Germline V gives CDR1 SGHDT, CDR2 YYEEEE. CDR3 loop: CASSLDRTGANVLTF. The CDR3 DNA sequence: TGTGCCAGCAGCTTGGACAGAACTGGGGCCAACGTCCTGACTTTC.

The chain links TRBV7-9 to TRBJ2-7, with 10 bases identical to TRBD1. Trimming at V came to 5 bases and at J to 6 bases, leaving 10 bases not matched to a gene. CDR1 is SEHNR, CDR2 FQNEAQ, per germline (reference sequence). This CDR3 is 15 amino acids long. Here the CDR3 DNA reads TGTGCCAGCAGCCCGGGACAGGGGATGTGGAGCGAGCAGTACTTC. Protein sequence: CASSPGQGMWSEQYF.

The chain carries TRBV9 and TRBJ2-2; 8 bases align to TRBD1. The CDR3 covers 19 residues. J was trimmed by 1 base and V by 0 bases; bases with no gene match: 11. In germline, CDR1 is SGDLS, CDR2 YYNGEE. CDR3 sequence reads: CASSVEIVGGTGNTGELFF. CDR3 in DNA: TGTGCCAGCAGCGTAGAAATCGTTGGTGGGACAGGGAACACCGGGGAGCTGTTTTTT.

The V gene is TRBV7-9, the J gene TRBJ1-1, with D perhaps TRBD1 (6 bases). Trimming left V 6 bases short and J 4 bases short, with 18 bases between. The CDR3 is 15 residues long. CDR1 SEHNR and CDR2 FQNEAQ come from the germline V gene (reference sequence). The CDR3 sequence is CASSPPGTSGTEAFF. The CDR3 nucleotides are TGTGCCAGCAGTCCCCCAGGGACATCGGGCACTGAAGCTTTCTTT.

With respect to this clone: The same CDR3 is also encoded by other DNA sequences in this sample. The chain links TRBV7-9 to TRBJ2-7; the match to TRBD1 covers 8 bases. Germline V gives CDR1 SEHNR, CDR2 FQNEAQ (reference sequence). The CDR3 covers 14 residues. Germline trimming cut 4 bases from V and 3 bases from J; bases unmatched to any gene: 5. In DNA, the CDR3 is TGTGCCAGCAGCTCCGGGACAGGAGGCTACGAGCAGTACTTC. Amino acids: CASSSGTGGYEQYF.

The chain has TRBV7-2 and TRBJ2-7; TRBD1 agrees at 9 bases. The V segment lost 2 bases and the J segment 3 bases; nucleotides outside the gene matches: 8. Germline V lookup: CDR1 SGHTA, CDR2 FQGNSA. This CDR3 comprises 16 residues. CDR3 nucleotide sequence: TGTGCCAGCAGCTTACTGCGACAGGGGGTCGGCTACGAGCAGTACTTC. This encodes CASSLLRQGVGYEQYF.

Comment on this clone: This sample also contains other DNA sequences that code for the same CDR3. This rearrangement joins TRBV2 to TRBJ2-1, with a possible D match to TRBD2 (5 bases). The V end lost 6 bases, the J end lost 3 bases, and 6 bases lay between the germline ends. The germline V gene has CDR1 SNHLY and CDR2 FYNNEI. This CDR3 has 12 residues. The CDR3 coding sequence is TGTGCCAGCAGAGGGAGCTACAATGAGCAGTTCTTC. Its translation is CASRGSYNEQFF.

This chain joins TRBV2 and TRBJ2-3; D is uncertain. V was trimmed by 6 bases and J by 0 bases, leaving 22 bases between them. Per germline, CDR1 SNHLY and CDR2 FYNNEI. The CDR3 sequence is 18 residues long. This chain's CDR3 is CASRTLAGVGTSTDTQYF. The CDR3 coding sequence is TGTGCCAGCAGGACCCTGGCCGGTGTAGGAACTAGCACAGATACGCAGTATTTT.